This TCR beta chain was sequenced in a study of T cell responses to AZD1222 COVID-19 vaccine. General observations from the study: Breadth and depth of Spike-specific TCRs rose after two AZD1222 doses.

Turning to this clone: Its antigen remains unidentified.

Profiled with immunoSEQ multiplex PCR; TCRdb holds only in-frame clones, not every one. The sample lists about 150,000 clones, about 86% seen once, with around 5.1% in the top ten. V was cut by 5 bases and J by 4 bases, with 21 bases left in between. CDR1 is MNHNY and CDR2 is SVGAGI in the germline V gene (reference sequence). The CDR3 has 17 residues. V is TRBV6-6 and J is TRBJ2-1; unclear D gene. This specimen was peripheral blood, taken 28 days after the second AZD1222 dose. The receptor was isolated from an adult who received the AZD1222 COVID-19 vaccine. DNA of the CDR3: TGTGCCAGCAGTCTCGAAAGCCTCAGCCCCCGTTACAATGAGCAGTTCTTC. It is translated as CASSLESLSPRYNEQFF.